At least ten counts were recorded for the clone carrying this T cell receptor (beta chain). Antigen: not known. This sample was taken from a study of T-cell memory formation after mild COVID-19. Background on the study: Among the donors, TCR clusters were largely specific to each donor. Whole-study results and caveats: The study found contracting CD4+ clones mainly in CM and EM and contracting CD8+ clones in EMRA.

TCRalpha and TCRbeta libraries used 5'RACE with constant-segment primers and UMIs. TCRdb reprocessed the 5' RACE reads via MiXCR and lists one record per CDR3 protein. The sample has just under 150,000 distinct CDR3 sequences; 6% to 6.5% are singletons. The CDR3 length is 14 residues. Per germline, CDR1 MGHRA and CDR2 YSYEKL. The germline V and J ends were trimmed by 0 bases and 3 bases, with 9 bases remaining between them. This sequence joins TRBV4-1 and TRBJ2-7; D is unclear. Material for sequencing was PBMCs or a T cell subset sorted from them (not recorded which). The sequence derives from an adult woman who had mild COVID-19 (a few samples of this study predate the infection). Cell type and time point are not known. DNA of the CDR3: TGCGCCAGCAGCCAAGATCTTCCGGACTACGAGCAGTACTTC. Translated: CASSQDLPDYEQYF.